Shown below are 9 T cell receptor beta chains from a single sample sequenced in a study of blood T cell repertoires in COVID-19. Libraries were prepared by immunoSEQ multiplex PCR; TCRdb keeps only in-frame clonotypes and omits some of them. The sample lists about 110,000 clones, roughly 85% occurring once. The sample comprised peripheral blood. These receptors were taken from a human donor in a cohort sampled during active COVID-19.

The chain uses TRBV5-1 and TRBJ1-1; maybe TRBD1 (5 bases). V was clipped by 4 bases and J by 5 bases, with 12 bases between them. Germline V lookup: CDR1 SGHRS, CDR2 YFSETQ. This CDR3 is 13 amino acids long. CDR3 in DNA: TGCGCCAGCAGCCCGGGGGGTGGGACTGAAGCTTTCTTT. Amino acids: CASSPGGGTEAFF.

The rearrangement joins TRBV18 to TRBJ2-7; weak D call: TRBD1 (6 bases). The CDR3 covers 14 residues. V lost 4 bases and J lost 1, with 11 bases in between. Germline V lookup: CDR1 KGHSH, CDR2 LQKENI. The CDR3 region is CASSRETGSYEQYF. As DNA, the CDR3 is TGTGCCAGCTCACGGGAGACAGGATCCTACGAGCAGTACTTC.

The chain employs TRBV10-1 and TRBJ2-7; D gene uncertain. V lost 4 bases and J lost 1, with 8 bases in between. Germline CDR1 is WNHNN and CDR2 is SYGVQD (reference sequence). The CDR3 has 13 amino acids. The CDR3 nucleotides are TGCGCCAGCAGTGCCGGCAGGTCCTACGAGCAGTACTTC. Translating it yields CASSAGRSYEQYF.

CDR3 sequence reads: CASSPGSLVNEQFF. CDR3 nucleotides: TGTGCCAGCAGCCCCGGGAGCCTGGTGAATGAGCAGTTCTTC. The chain combines TRBV7-9 with TRBJ2-1; perhaps TRBD2 as D (6 bases). The CDR3 is made up of 14 amino acids. The germline CDR1 and CDR2 sequences are SEHNR and FQNEAQ (reference sequence). Trimming pared 5 bases from V and 7 bases from J, leaving 15 bases between.

The rearrangement links TRBV19 to TRBJ1-5, with 8 nucleotides matching TRBD1. The germline gives CDR1 LNHDA, CDR2 SQIVND (reference sequence). This CDR3 has 15 amino acids. V shed 5 bases, J shed 7 bases, and the junction held 10 bases outside the gene matches. CDR3 loop: CASSPWTGTMQPQHF. The CDR3 DNA is TGTGCCAGTAGTCCCTGGACAGGGACAATGCAGCCCCAGCATTTT.

V is TRBV7-9 and J is TRBJ2-2; 9 bases line up with TRBD1. Trimming at V came to 6 bases and at J to 4 bases, leaving 3 bases not matched to a gene. Germline lookup yields CDR1 SEHNR and CDR2 FQNEAQ (reference sequence). The CDR3 contains 14 residues. In DNA, the CDR3 is TGTGCCAGCAGTAACAGGGGGCCCACCGGGGAGCTGTTTTTT. Translation gives CASSNRGPTGELFF.

The chain joins TRBV11-2 to TRBJ2-7, with a tentative D call TRBD2 (6 bases). Looked up from germline, CDR1 is SGHAT and CDR2 is FQNNGV. The CDR3 has 15 residues. With 2 bases removed from V and 0 bases from J, the gap between germline ends came to 11 bases. This CDR3 reads CASSLTEGFSYEQYF. CDR3 bases: TGTGCCAGCAGCTTAACGGAGGGTTTCTCCTACGAGCAGTACTTC. The variable domain in full, completed from reference TRBV11-2 and TRBJ2-7, reads EAGVAQSPRYKIIEKRQSVAFWCNPISGHATLYWYQQILGQGPKLLIQFQNNGVVDDSQLPKDRFSAERLKGVDSTLKIQPAKLEDSAVYLCASSLTEGFSYEQYFGPGTRLTVT.

This sequence joins TRBV2 and TRBJ1-2, with 10 bases matching TRBD1. Trimming took 6 bases from V and 2 from J; bases not matched to a gene: 6. Germline V gene lookup returns CDR1 SNHLY and CDR2 FYNNEI. The CDR3 length is 15 residues. The CDR3 here is CASRQTGGPNYGYTF. The CDR3 DNA reads as TGTGCCAGCAGGCAGACAGGGGGCCCCAACTATGGCTACACCTTC.

The chain joins TRBV7-9 to TRBJ1-2; D not resolved. Trimming removed 2 bases at V and 2 bases at J, with 18 bases between. Germline V gives CDR1 SEHNR, CDR2 FQNEAQ (reference sequence). CDR3 size: 17 residues. CDR3 coding DNA: TGTGCCAGCAGCTTAACTTATATGGGCAGAGAGAACTATGGCTACACCTTC. Protein sequence: CASSLTYMGRENYGYTF.